This is a list of T cell receptor beta chains from one sample in a study of blood T cell repertoires in COVID-19. Assay: immunoSEQ multiplex PCR; the TCRdb copy retains only in-frame clones and omits some. Of 40,000 to 55,000 clones in the sample, 80% to 90% were seen once. Sequences were obtained from peripheral blood. The source of these receptors is a man in his 70s with active COVID-19. Both conserved end residues are part of each CDR3. Fields, in order: clone size, J gene, D gene, V gene, CDR3 DNA, CDR3 protein. A D gene is named only where the DNA matches it firmly. Size tells how often a clone was seen (once, few, many) or the class of an expanded clone, and some rows leave it out.

. | TRBJ1-5 | TRBD1 | TRBV19 | TGTGCCAGTAGTAAAGAACTCCCGGGACAGGGTGCCGAGCCCCAGCATTTT | CASSKELPGQGAEPQHF
. | TRBJ2-2 | . | TRBV5-1 | TGCGCCAGCAGCTGGCGGGCAGGGGATTGGGAGAACACCGGGGAGCTGTTTTTT | CASSWRAGDWENTGELFF
once | TRBJ2-2 | . | TRBV6-6 | TGTGCCAGCAGTCATCGACAAGCCGACACCGGGGAGCTGTTTTTT | CASSHRQADTGELFF
. | TRBJ1-6 | . | TRBV6-6 | TGTGCCAGCAGTTACGGAGTGGCCACAAATTCACCCCTCCACTTT | CASSYGVATNSPLHF
. | TRBJ1-1 | . | TRBV24-1 | TGTGCCACCAGTGATTTGGGCGGGGCCGCTGGTAGGGAAGCTTTCTTT | CATSDLGGAAGREAFF
. | TRBJ2-1 | . | TRBV4-3 | TGCGCCAGCAGCCCAGGGACTCAAAATGAGCAGTTCTTC | CASSPGTQNEQFF
once | TRBJ1-4 | TRBD1 | TRBV7-6 | TGTGCCAGCAGCCCGGGGGGCAGGGGGCGCGAAAAACTGTTTTTT | CASSPGGRGREKLFF
. | TRBJ2-3 | . | TRBV2 | TGTGCCAGCAGTGGGCCCGCGGGGTTGGATACGCAGTATTTT | CASSGPAGLDTQYF
. | TRBJ1-1 | . | TRBV7-6 | TGTGCCAGCAGCTTAGCTCAGATGATGAACACTGAAGCTTTCTTT | CASSLAQMMNTEAFF
few | TRBJ2-7 | . | TRBV10-3 | TGTGCCATCAGTGAGTCGACAACCTACGAGCAGTACTTC | CAISESTTYEQYF
. | TRBJ2-5 | TRBD2 | TRBV7-9 | TGTGCCAGCAGCCCCGGGGGGGTTGAAGAGACCCAGTACTTC | CASSPGGVEETQYF
. | TRBJ1-5 | . | TRBV21-1 | TGTGCCAGCACCCTATGGGGACAGACCTCAACTCTTAGCAATCAGCCCCAGCATTTT | CASTLWGQTSTLSNQPQHF
. | TRBJ2-1 | TRBD1 | TRBV7-9 | TGTGCCAGCAGCTTTTGGGGCGGACAGGGCCACAATGAGCAGTTCTTC | CASSFWGGQGHNEQFF
few | TRBJ2-5 | TRBD2 | TRBV7-8 | TGTGCCAGCAGCTTAGCGCTAGCGGGGACGATAGAGACCCAGTACTTC | CASSLALAGTIETQYF
. | TRBJ1-1 | . | TRBV10-3 | TGTGCCATCAGTGAGAACCCGGGGGGAGGAACTGAAGCTTTCTTT | CAISENPGGGTEAFF